The following is a T cell receptor beta chain sequence with its context. The germline V gene encodes CDR1 SNHLY and CDR2 FYNNEI. There are 15 residues in the CDR3. Trimming pared 3 bases from V and 1 base from J, leaving 12 bases between. Amplification yielded TCR beta CDR3 regions, with RNA transcripts as the source. An initial round of RT-PCR targeting the TCR CDR3 relied on the HTBI primer set. TCRdb independently ran MiXCR on the multiplex PCR reads; one entry per CDR3 protein. The table lists around 490,000 distinct CDR3 sequences, 15% to 20% of them singletons, with 47% in the top ten. These data belong to a study of T cells in Graves' hyperthyroidism and ophthalmopathy.

The chain recombines TRBV2 with TRBJ2-5, with D perhaps given as TRBD1 or TRBD2 (6 bases each). This clonotype originated in a man aged 40-50 years with Graves' ophthalmopathy. Sequenced material: blood. CDR3 sequence reads: CASSEMGGAQETQYF. CDR3 bases: TGTGCCAGCAGTGAGATGGGGGGCGCCCAAGAGACCCAGTACTTC.